This T cell receptor beta chain was identified in a study of Ad26.COV2.S vaccination and SARS-CoV-2 variants. Study context: Each vaccinee took Ad26.COV2.S intramuscularly, once or twice 56 days apart. Study-wide results and limits: Total T cell responses were possibly underestimated by TCR breadth and depth analyses.

V lost 2 bases, J lost 5 bases, and 8 bases stayed unmatched. The germline CDR1 and CDR2 sequences are SGHVS and FQNEAQ. The CDR3 consists of 16 residues. This sample's treatment: some 20 received Ad26.COV2.S at low or high dose, single or two shots; several received placebo; per-sample allocation not given. Day 63 after the first vaccine or placebo injection was the time point for sampling. Boston provided a donor who was an adult aged 18-55 years. Vaccine was an Ad26 vector expressing Wuhan-strain SARS-CoV-2 spike. As concerns this clone: Its target is not known.

The repertoire was sequenced with immunoSEQ multiplex PCR; TCRdb's copy has only in-frame clones and lacks some. The table has roughly 350,000 clones, around 87% seen once. This sample comprised peripheral blood, obtained in a trial of Ad26.COV2.S vaccine versus placebo. J is TRBJ2-3 and V is TRBV7-8; 9 nucleotides align to TRBD2. This receptor was obtained from a person aged 18-65 years who received the Ad26.COV2.S COVID-19 vaccine or a placebo. The CDR3, as DNA: TGTGCCAGCAGCTTACTAGCGGGGCCCTCCGGAGATACGCAGTATTTT. Its protein is CASSLLAGPSGDTQYF. Using reference TRBV7-8 and TRBJ2-3 for the parts outside the CDR3, the full variable domain is GAGVSQSPRYKVAKRGQDVALRCDPISGHVSLFWYQQALGQGPEFLTYFQNEAQLDKSGLPSDRFFAERPEGSVSTLKIQRTQQEDSAVYLCASSLLAGPSGDTQYFGPGTRLTVL.